This T cell receptor (delta chain) appears in the sequencing data of a study of gammadelta T cells in human blood (dated by TCRdb to the early 2020s). Beyond this particular receptor, the publication reports: According to the study, polyclonal expansion of innate gamma-delta T cells immediately after birth appeared to be driven by microbial exposure.

CDR1 and CDR2 are read off the germline V gene (reference sequence) as TVYSNPD and GDNSRS. The germline V and J ends show losses of 5 bases and 2 bases respectively, and no gene match explains 8 bases of the junction. Reading from cysteine to phenylalanine, the CDR3 counts 16 amino acids. The entry retains the CDR3 DNA only, 48 bases that are in frame from base 1. Judged by its sample share, this clone qualifies as large (0.1 to 1%). Its binding antigen is unknown. No base-level quality is on record; no much larger clone is a single base apart. Receptors were amplified or captured by RT-PCR. Sequencer: Illumina MiSeq. TCRdb reran clone calling on the public reads with CATT; rows sharing one DNA sequence were then combined. For this sample there are several hundred delta-chain clones; around 14% appear just once. 10% to 13% of the sample belongs to the ten largest clones.

The rearranged segments are TRDV3 and TRDJ2, and 13 junction bases match TRDD3. Sequencing was carried out using non-Vgamma9Vdelta2 gamma-delta T cells from fetal blood. The sequence was collected from a human fetus. The DNA reads as follows: TGTGCCCGTACTGGGGGATACGCAAAATTGACAGCACAACTCTTCTTT. Its protein product is CARTGGYAKLTAQLFF.